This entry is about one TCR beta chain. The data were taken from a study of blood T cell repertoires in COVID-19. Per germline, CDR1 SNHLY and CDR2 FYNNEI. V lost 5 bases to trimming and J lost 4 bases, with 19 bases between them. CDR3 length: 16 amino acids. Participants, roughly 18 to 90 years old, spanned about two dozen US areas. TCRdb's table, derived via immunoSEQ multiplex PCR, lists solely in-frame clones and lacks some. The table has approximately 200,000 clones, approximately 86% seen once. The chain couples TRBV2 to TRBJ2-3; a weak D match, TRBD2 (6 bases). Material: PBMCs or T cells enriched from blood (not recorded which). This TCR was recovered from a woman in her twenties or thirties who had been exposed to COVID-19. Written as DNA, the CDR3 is TGTGCCAGCAGTTTGCCGGGACTCCTTAATGCAGATACGCAGTATTTT. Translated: CASSLPGLLNADTQYF.